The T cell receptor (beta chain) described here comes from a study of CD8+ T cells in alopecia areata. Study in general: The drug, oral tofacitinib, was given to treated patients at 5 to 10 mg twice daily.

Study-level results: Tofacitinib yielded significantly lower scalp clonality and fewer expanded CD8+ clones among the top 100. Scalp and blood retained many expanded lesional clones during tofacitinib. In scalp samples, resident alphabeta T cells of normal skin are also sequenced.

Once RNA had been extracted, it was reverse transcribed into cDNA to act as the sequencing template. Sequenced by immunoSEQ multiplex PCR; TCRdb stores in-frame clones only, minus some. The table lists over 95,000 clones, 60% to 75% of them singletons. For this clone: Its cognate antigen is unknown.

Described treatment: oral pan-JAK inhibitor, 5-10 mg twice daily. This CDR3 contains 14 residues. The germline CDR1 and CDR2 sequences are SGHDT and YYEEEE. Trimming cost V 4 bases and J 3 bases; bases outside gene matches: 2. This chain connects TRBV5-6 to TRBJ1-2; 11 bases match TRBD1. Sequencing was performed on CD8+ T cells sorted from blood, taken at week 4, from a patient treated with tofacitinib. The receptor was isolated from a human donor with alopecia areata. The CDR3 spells CASSPGQGDYGYTF. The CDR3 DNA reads TGTGCCAGCAGCCCGGGACAGGGGGACTATGGCTACACCTTC.